Described below is a single TCR beta chain sequence and its context. What it recognizes is unknown. V was shortened by 0 bases and J by 4 bases, with 3 bases between the two germline ends. The CDR3 is made up of 11 amino acids. In germline, CDR1 is DFQATT, CDR2 SNEGSKA (reference sequence). The data were taken from a study of T cell responses to AZD1222 COVID-19 vaccine. This table comes from immunoSEQ multiplex PCR, and its TCRdb copy is limited to in-frame clones, with some not included. The table lists 140,000 to 150,000 clones, 91% of them singletons. Study outcomes and limitations: Repertoire sampling occurred only after the peak T cell response. Clonal diversity may have been underestimated in mostly white British donors. A reported finding is that nearly half of spike-specific TCRs target unmutated variant regions. Recipients of two AZD1222 doses showed rising Spike-specific TCR breadth and depth.

V usage is TRBV20-1 and J usage is TRBJ1-2, with no clear D. This specimen was peripheral blood, taken on day 0 of AZD1222 vaccination. This sequence originates from an adult in good health. CDR3: CSARDSYGYTF. The CDR3 region has the DNA TGCAGTGCTAGAGATTCCTATGGCTACACCTTC.